This T cell receptor (beta chain) appears in the sequencing data of a study of T cell repertoires in cytomegalovirus infection. Study context: Use of recently identified HLA-C-restricted and well-studied HLA-B-restricted CMV epitopes was part of the study. Shared public TCR beta signatures pointed to both CMV infection and a matching HLA type. Whole-study findings and limits: Dominating the ex vivo response were HLA-C-restricted CMV-specific TCR beta clonotypes.

TCRdb independently ran MiXCR on the reads; one entry per CDR3 protein. The table includes a few hundred thousand distinct CDR3 sequences, almost 40% detected once. As for this clonotype: Its antigen is not known.

This TCR derives from a human donor in good health (CMV status not recorded). Some clones in this sample may be carry-over from other donors' samples. The sequenced sample was cultured PBMCs, obtained from culture after CMV antigen stimulation.

The CDR3, as DNA: TGCAGTGCTAGACGGGACAGGCGTTACAATGAGCAGTTCTTC. Its translation: CSARRDRRYNEQFF. The rearrangement links TRBV20-1 to TRBJ2-1; 8 bases are a match to TRBD1. This CDR3 is built from 14 residues. Looked up from germline, CDR1 is DFQATT and CDR2 is SNEGSKA (reference sequence). Trimming cost V 2 bases and J 4 bases; bases outside gene matches: 4.